A selection of T cell receptor beta chains follows, all from one sample in a study of T cell responses to AZD1222 COVID-19 vaccine. Generated by immunoSEQ multiplex PCR, the TCRdb table keeps only in-frame clones and is missing some. The sample yields just over 150,000 clones, 90% seen once. The source was peripheral blood, collected on day 0 of AZD1222 vaccination. The receptors were gathered from an adult in good health. CDR3s include the opening cysteine and the closing phenylalanine or tryptophan. A D gene is named only where the DNA matches it firmly. Size tells how often a clone was seen (once, few, many) or the class of an expanded clone, and some rows leave it out.

NA | TRBJ2-1 | NA | TRBV7-3 | TGTGCCAGCAGCTTAGGACCTGACCTCTCCTACAATGAGCAGTTCTTC | CASSLGPDLSYNEQFF
once | TRBJ1-1 | NA | TRBV5-1 | TGCGCCAGCAGACCACTGACAGGAGGGAACACTGAAGCTTTCTTT | CASRPLTGGNTEAFF
few | TRBJ2-7 | TRBD1 | TRBV18 | TGTGCCAGCTCACCCCGGACCGGGACAGGGTCCTACGAGCAGTACTTC | CASSPRTGTGSYEQYF
NA | TRBJ1-4 | NA | TRBV7-9 | TGTGCCAGCAGCTTACCCGGACAAGAAGGGGTTAATGAAAAACTGTTTTTT | CASSLPGQEGVNEKLFF
NA | TRBJ2-3 | NA | TRBV5-1 | TGCGCCAGCAGCCTACGAATTAGCGGTAACACAGATACGCAGTATTTT | CASSLRISGNTDTQYF
NA | TRBJ1-2 | NA | TRBV14 | TGTGCCAGCAGCCAAGATCTGCGGGGGTTCCGTGGCTACACCTTC | CASSQDLRGFRGYTF
once | TRBJ1-4 | NA | TRBV5-1 | TGCGCCAGCAGCTTGGATCCAGGAGGGAAGGAAAAACTGTTTTTT | CASSLDPGGKEKLFF
NA | TRBJ1-3 | NA | TRBV28 | TGTGCCAGCAGTCCCGACAGGATCTACTCTGGAAACACCATATATTTT | CASSPDRIYSGNTIYF
NA | TRBJ2-5 | NA | TRBV6-5 | TGTGCCAGCAGTTACGACAGCAGCAACCAAGAGACCCAGTACTTC | CASSYDSSNQETQYF
NA | TRBJ1-2 | NA | TRBV3-1/TRBV3-2 | TGTGCCAGCAGCCAGGTACGGTCCGGGGGCTACACCTTC | CASSQVRSGGYTF
NA | TRBJ1-2 | TRBD1 | TRBV6-5 | TGTGCCAGCAGGTTACAGGGGCATGGCTACACCTTC | CASRLQGHGYTF
NA | TRBJ1-2 | NA | TRBV7-2 | TGTGCCAGCAGCTTAAGCAACCACTATGGCTACACCTTC | CASSLSNHYGYTF
NA | TRBJ1-5 | NA | TRBV19 | TGTGCCAGTAGTCTAACGGCCCTGAATCAGCCCCAGCATTTT | CASSLTALNQPQHF
NA | TRBJ2-7 | NA | TRBV7-2 | TGTGCCAGCAGCTTGGTTAGCGCAAACTCCTACGAGCAGTACTTC | CASSLVSANSYEQYF
NA | TRBJ1-1 | NA | TRBV28 | TGTGCCAGCAGTCTAGTTGCCTGGGAGAACACTGAAGCTTTCTTT | CASSLVAWENTEAFF
NA | TRBJ2-1 | TRBD2 | TRBV5-4 | TGTGCCAGCAGCCTAAGCGGGAGAAAGTCCTACAATGAGCAGTTCTTC | CASSLSGRKSYNEQFF
once | TRBJ1-2 | TRBD1 | TRBV6-1 | TGTGCCAGCAGTGAAGCTGGGACAGCCTATGGCTACACCTTC | CASSEAGTAYGYTF
NA | TRBJ2-7 | TRBD2 | TRBV7-3 | TGTGCCAGCAGCCCGGGACTAGCGGGAGTCTACGAGCAGTACTTC | CASSPGLAGVYEQYF
NA | TRBJ1-2 | TRBD1 | TRBV4-1 | TGCGCCAGCAGCGGAACTTCGACAGGGGACTATGGCTACACCTTC | CASSGTSTGDYGYTF
NA | TRBJ2-5 | NA | TRBV19 | TGTGCCAGTAGTAGCACAGGGACGGGAGAGACCCAGTACTTC | CASSSTGTGETQYF
NA | TRBJ2-7 | TRBD2 | TRBV4-2 | TGTGCCAGCAGCCTCCATGCTAGCGGGAGTTCTTCGTGGGTGCAGTACTTC | CASSLHASGSSSWVQYF
NA | TRBJ2-7 | NA | TRBV27 | TGTGCCAGCGCTTCGGGGCACTCCTACGAGCAGTACTTC | CASASGHSYEQYF
NA | TRBJ1-1 | NA | TRBV7-2 | TGTGCCAGCAGCTTAGGAGGGACACCTGAAGCTTTCTTT | CASSLGGTPEAFF
NA | TRBJ2-1 | TRBD2 | TRBV5-4 | TGTGCCAGCAGCTTGGCAGCGGGGGGCGCCTACAATGAGCAGTTCTTC | CASSLAAGGAYNEQFF
NA | TRBJ2-1 | TRBD2 | TRBV27 | TGTGCCAGCAGTCTTACAAGCGGGAGACTCACGATCTACAATGAGCAGTTCTTC | CASSLTSGRLTIYNEQFF
NA | TRBJ2-1 | TRBD1 | TRBV7-3 | TGTGCCAGCAGCCCGCGACAGGGGGCGCATGATGAGCAGTTCTTC | CASSPRQGAHDEQFF
NA | TRBJ1-1 | NA | TRBV29-1 | TGCAGCGTTGTATCCACAGCGAACACTGAAGCTTTCTTT | CSVVSTANTEAFF
NA | TRBJ2-2 | TRBD1 | TRBV29-1 | TGCAGCGTTCTGAGACAGGGTCCCGGGGAGCTGTTTTTT | CSVLRQGPGELFF
NA | TRBJ2-3 | NA | TRBV18 | TGTGCCAGCTCACCACCGGAGGGAGCCCAAGATACGCAGTATTTT | CASSPPEGAQDTQYF
NA | TRBJ1-6 | NA | TRBV7-9 | TGTGCCAGCAGCTTAATTTCCTGGGAAGGGTCTAATTCACCCCTCCACTTT | CASSLISWEGSNSPLHF
NA | TRBJ1-6 | TRBD1 | TRBV13 | TGTGCCAGCAGGGACAGGGGCAGCTCCTATAATTCACCCCTCCACTTT | CASRDRGSSYNSPLHF
NA | TRBJ2-3 | NA | TRBV7-2 | TGTGCCAGCAGCTCTACCGGGAGCACAGATACGCAGTATTTT | CASSSTGSTDTQYF
NA | TRBJ1-4 | NA | TRBV3-1/TRBV3-2 | TGTGCCAGCAACCCGGGATATAGGAATGAAAAACTGTTTTTT | CASNPGYRNEKLFF
NA | TRBJ2-1 | NA | TRBV7-2 | TGTGCCAGCAGCTTAGTGGGCTATTCCTACAATGAGCAGTTCTTC | CASSLVGYSYNEQFF
NA | TRBJ2-5 | NA | TRBV12-5 | TGTGCTAGTGCCGACTGGGAGGAGACCCAGTACTTC | CASADWEETQYF
once | TRBJ2-1 | NA | TRBV20-1 | TGCAGTGCTAGTCAACAGGGCTACGAGCAGTTCTTC | CSASQQGYEQFF
NA | TRBJ1-4 | NA | TRBV5-8 | TGTGCCAGCAGCTTCCGGGGGATTGCAACTAATGAAAAACTGTTTTTT | CASSFRGIATNEKLFF
NA | TRBJ2-3 | NA | TRBV2 | TGTGCCAGCAGTGAAGCGCTTGGAGATACGCAGTATTTT | CASSEALGDTQYF
NA | TRBJ1-1 | TRBD1 | TRBV11-2 | TGTGCCAGCAGCTGGACAGGGGGGAGGACTGAAGCTTTCTTT | CASSWTGGRTEAFF
few | TRBJ1-1 | NA | TRBV21-1 | TGTGCCAGCAGCCCCCTTGGACAGGGGAACACTGAAGCTTTCTTT | CASSPLGQGNTEAFF
NA | TRBJ1-1 | NA | TRBV6-2/TRBV6-3 | TGTGCCAGCAGTTACTGGGACACTGAAGCTTTCTTT | CASSYWDTEAFF
NA | TRBJ1-5 | NA | TRBV7-9 | TGTGCCAGCAGCTTCGGGAGCATGTATAGCAATCAGCCCCAGCATTTT | CASSFGSMYSNQPQHF
NA | TRBJ2-3 | TRBD2 | TRBV4-3 | TGCGCCAGCAGCCAAGACGGGGTAGCGGGGTTCAGAGAATCGCAGTATTTT | CASSQDGVAGFRESQYF
NA | TRBJ1-5 | NA | TRBV28 | TGTGCCAGCAGGGCCATAGAGAGCAATCAGCCCCAGCATTTT | CASRAIESNQPQHF
NA | TRBJ1-1 | NA | TRBV7-5 | TGTGCCAGAAGCATAGAAGGGGCTAACACTGAAGCTTTCTTT | CARSIEGANTEAFF
NA | TRBJ2-7 | TRBD1 | TRBV19 | TGTGCCACCAGAAAGGGACAGGGTAGCTCCTACGAGCAGTACTTC | CATRKGQGSSYEQYF
NA | TRBJ1-2 | NA | TRBV6-5 | TGTGCCAGCGGGAGGGCAGGGAACTATGGCTACACCTTC | CASGRAGNYGYTF
NA | TRBJ2-7 | NA | TRBV5-1 | TGCGCCAGCAGCTTGGACGGGGAGGCCTACGAGCAGTACTTC | CASSLDGEAYEQYF
NA | TRBJ2-1 | TRBD2 | TRBV9 | TGTGCCAGCACTCTAGCGGGAGAGTGGTCCTACAATGAGCAGTTCTTC | CASTLAGEWSYNEQFF